The 18 T cell receptor beta chains reported below all come from one sample, sequenced in a study of response to subunit inactivated influenza vaccine. TCRdb analysed the RT-PCR reads with MiXCR anew, one entry per CDR3 protein. The sample consists of roughly 630,000 distinct CDR3 sequences, around 13% of them appearing once. The sample consisted of PBMCs from blood, taken 14 to 15 days before vaccination. These receptors all come from a man between 45 and 60 years old who received an inactivated influenza vaccine.

The V and J genes are TRBV28 and TRBJ2-1; D remains unclear. The ends were cut back, 4 bases at V and 0 bases at J, with 16 bases in the middle. This CDR3 is built from 17 residues. The germline V gene encodes CDR1 MDHEN and CDR2 SYDVKM. CDR3 protein: CASSYQAASSSYNEQFF. CDR3 DNA: TGTGCCAGCAGTTATCAGGCAGCCTCGAGCTCCTACAATGAGCAGTTCTTC. Full variable domain (rest looked up from reference TRBV28 and TRBJ2-1): DVKVTQSSRYLVKRTGEKVFLECVQDMDHENMFWYRQDPGLGLRLIYFSYDVKMKEKGDIPEGYSVSREKKERFSLILESASTNQTSMYLCASSYQAASSSYNEQFFGPGTRLTVL.

This clonotype was observed a handful of times. The gene calls are TRBV10-3 and TRBJ1-5; no definite D call. CDR1 is ENHRY, CDR2 SYGVKD, per germline. CDR3 length equals 13 residues. V was clipped by 0 bases and J by 7 bases, with 7 bases between them. CDR3: CAISESRTQPQHF. The CDR3 region has the DNA TGTGCCATCAGTGAGTCGAGGACCCAGCCCCAGCATTTT.

A few counts support this clonotype. The chain links TRBV4-1 to TRBJ1-4; D may be TRBD1 (6 bases). Germline CDR1 and CDR2: MGHRA and YSYEKL. The CDR3 loop spans 13 amino acids. Between the trimmed V and J ends, which lost 5 bases and 6 bases, there was a span of 10 bases. CDR3 in amino acids: CASSGGLDEKLFF. DNA of the CDR3: TGCGCCAGCAGCGGGGGGCTCGATGAAAAACTGTTTTTT.

The chain uses TRBV5-1 and TRBJ2-1; 7 bases match TRBD2. V trimming: 4 bases; J trimming: 5 bases; junction bases outside the gene matches: 6. The CDR3 has 14 residues. Per the germline V gene, CDR1 is SGHRS and CDR2 is YFSETQ. The CDR3 sequence is CASSPRAGDNEQFF. CDR3 DNA sequence: TGCGCCAGCAGCCCCCGGGCGGGGGACAATGAGCAGTTCTTC.

A few counts support this clonotype. The chain uses TRBV4-3 and TRBJ2-7; weak D call: TRBD2 (5 bases). Germline CDR1 is LGHNA and CDR2 is YSLEER. The germline V and J ends were trimmed by 0 bases and 4 bases, with 13 bases remaining between them. The CDR3 spans 15 residues. CDR3 bases: TGCGCCAGCAGCCAAGATAGGGTAGCGAGGTACGAGCAGTACTTC. Translated, it gives CASSQDRVARYEQYF.

The J gene is TRBJ2-5, the V gene TRBV5-4; TRBD1 agrees at 7 bases. CDR1 is SGHNT and CDR2 is YYREEE in the germline V gene (reference sequence). Germline trimming cut 2 bases from V and 0 bases from J; bases unmatched to any gene: 4. The CDR3 contains 15 residues. Here the CDR3 DNA reads TGTGCCAGCAGCTTACAGGGGTCGCACCAAGAGACCCAGTACTTC. Amino acids: CASSLQGSHQETQYF.

This clonotype came up many times. The chain joins TRBV7-3 to TRBJ2-2; maybe TRBD2 (5 bases). This CDR3 is built from 16 residues. Trimming pared 8 bases from V and 7 bases from J, leaving 23 bases between. Germline loops: CDR1 SGHTA, CDR2 FQGTGA. The CDR3 DNA sequence: TGTGCCAGCTCAAAATACGGGAATCAACGGGTCGGGGAGCTGTTTTTT. Its protein is CASSKYGNQRVGELFF.

There are a few counts of this clonotype. V and J are TRBV20-1 and TRBJ2-7; D unclear. This CDR3 comprises 12 residues. Germline CDR1 and CDR2: DFQATT and SNEGSKA (reference sequence). V was trimmed by 0 bases and J by 6 bases, leaving 9 bases between them. CDR3 loop: CSARDLGGEQYF. The CDR3 DNA reads TGCAGTGCTAGAGATCTAGGCGGCGAGCAGTACTTC.

In this sample, this clonotype turned up many times. This sequence joins TRBV10-2 and TRBJ1-3, with TRBD1 as a possible D gene (6 bases). Germline loops: CDR1 WSHSY, CDR2 SAAADI. Trimming stripped 2 bases from V and 4 bases from J, with 12 bases between. CDR3 length: 15 residues. CDR3 amino acids: CASSEAPGTGNTIYF. The CDR3, as DNA: TGCGCCAGCAGTGAGGCTCCCGGGACAGGAAACACCATATATTTT.

This clonotype was counted only a few times. The chain joins TRBV10-3 to TRBJ1-2, with a tentative D call TRBD1 (5 bases). The germline V gene encodes CDR1 ENHRY and CDR2 SYGVKD. This CDR3 contains 16 residues. With 4 bases removed from V and 6 bases from J, the gap between germline ends came to 21 bases. CDR3 loop: CAISGNQGGSTDGYTF. The CDR3 DNA follows: TGTGCCATCAGTGGTAACCAGGGAGGCAGTACCGATGGCTACACCTTC.

A few counts support this clonotype. The chain recombines TRBV4-3 with TRBJ2-5, with D hard to call. The germline CDR1 and CDR2 sequences are LGHNA and YSLEER. V gave up 2 bases and J gave up 2 bases, with 6 bases separating them. The CDR3 has 13 residues. The CDR3: CASSQNSQETQYF. The CDR3, as DNA: TGCGCCAGCAGCCAAAACAGTCAAGAGACCCAGTACTTC.

This clonotype was found many times. J is TRBJ1-5 and V is TRBV12-3 or TRBV12-4; D gene unclear. CDR3 length equals 14 residues. Trimming stripped 4 bases from V and 5 bases from J, with 12 bases between. CDR3 sequence reads: CASSSSVGYQPQHF. CDR3 DNA sequence: TGTGCCAGCAGTTCCTCGGTGGGCTATCAGCCCCAGCATTTT.

This clonotype was observed a few times. The rearrangement links TRBV30 to TRBJ2-7; TRBD1 or TRBD2 may be the D gene (5 bases each). Germline values: CDR1 GTSNPN, CDR2 SVGIG (reference sequence). Trimming removed 0 bases at V and 5 bases at J, with 11 bases between. This CDR3 spans 13 amino acids. CDR3 coding DNA: TGTGCCTGGAGTGTTCTGGTGGGGGACGAGCAGTACTTC. Translation gives CAWSVLVGDEQYF.

This clonotype has just a few counts. The gene calls are TRBV6-4 and TRBJ2-2; D unclear. Between the trimmed V and J ends, which lost 3 bases and 0 bases, there was a span of 11 bases. CDR3 size: 16 residues. The V gene's germline CDR1 is MRHNA and CDR2 SNTAGT. CDR3 sequence reads: CASSDTAVTNTGELFF. Written as DNA, the CDR3 is TGTGCCAGCAGTGATACAGCCGTTACGAACACCGGGGAGCTGTTTTTT.

There are a few counts of this clonotype. The CDR3 protein is CASSSQVGAGQEQYF. CDR3 bases: TGTGCCAGCAGCTCCCAGGTGGGGGCAGGGCAGGAGCAGTACTTC. The rearrangement links TRBV7-2 to TRBJ2-7; TRBD1 is a possible D gene (6 bases). This CDR3 region has 15 residues. The V end was cut by 4 bases, the J end by 7 bases, with 20 bases between. CDR1 is SGHTA, CDR2 FQGNSA, per germline.

The chain joins TRBV6-2 or TRBV6-3 to TRBJ1-5, with D perhaps matching TRBD1 (5 bases). Germline assignment: CDR1 MNHEY and CDR2 SVGEGT. V lost 0 bases and J 3 bases, leaving 12 bases between the germline ends. There are 16 residues in the CDR3. Here the CDR3 reads CASSYSLGEINQPQHF. CDR3 bases: TGTGCCAGCAGTTACTCTCTAGGGGAAATCAATCAGCCCCAGCATTTT.

The chain employs TRBV29-1 and TRBJ2-7; TRBD1 matches 11 bases. This CDR3 region has 14 residues. The V gene's germline CDR1 is SQVTM and CDR2 ANQGSEA. J lost 2 bases, V lost 4 bases, and 4 bases had no gene match. DNA for the CDR3: TGCAGCGTTGGAGAGGGACAGGGGGCCTACGAGCAGTACTTC. Amino acids: CSVGEGQGAYEQYF.

This clonotype has at least ten counts. J is TRBJ2-5 and V is TRBV5-4, with D hard to call. The CDR3 totals 13 residues. Trimming removed 0 bases at V and 3 bases at J, with 6 bases between. The germline V gene encodes CDR1 SGHNT and CDR2 YYREEE (reference sequence). In DNA form, the CDR3 reads TGTGCCAGCAGCTTGGATTTGGAAGAGACCCAGTACTTC. This gives the protein CASSLDLEETQYF.